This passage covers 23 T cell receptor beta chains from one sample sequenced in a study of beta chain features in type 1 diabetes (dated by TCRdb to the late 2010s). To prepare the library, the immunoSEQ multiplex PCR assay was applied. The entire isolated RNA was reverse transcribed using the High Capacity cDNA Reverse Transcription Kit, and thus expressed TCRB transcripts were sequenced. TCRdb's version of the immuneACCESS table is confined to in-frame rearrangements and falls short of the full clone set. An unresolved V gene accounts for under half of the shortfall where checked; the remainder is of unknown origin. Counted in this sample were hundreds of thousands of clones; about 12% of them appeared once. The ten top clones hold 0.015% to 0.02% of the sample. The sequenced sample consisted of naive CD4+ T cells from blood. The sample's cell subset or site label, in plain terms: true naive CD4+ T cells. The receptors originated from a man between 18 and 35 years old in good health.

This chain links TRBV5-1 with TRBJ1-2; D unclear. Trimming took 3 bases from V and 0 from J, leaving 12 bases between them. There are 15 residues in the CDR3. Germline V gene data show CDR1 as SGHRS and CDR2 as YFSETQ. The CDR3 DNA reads TGCGCCAGCAGCTCCACGGGGTCAACTAACTATGGCTACACCTTC. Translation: CASSSTGSTNYGYTF.

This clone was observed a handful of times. For the CDR3, the DNA is TGCAGTGCTTCCCTCAATGAGCAGTTCTTC. Translating gives CSASLNEQFF. This chain connects TRBV20-1 to TRBJ2-1; the D is unclear. The germline V gene encodes CDR1 DFQATT and CDR2 SNEGSKA (reference sequence). V lost 5 bases and J 6 bases, leaving 5 bases between the germline ends. The CDR3 length is 10 residues.

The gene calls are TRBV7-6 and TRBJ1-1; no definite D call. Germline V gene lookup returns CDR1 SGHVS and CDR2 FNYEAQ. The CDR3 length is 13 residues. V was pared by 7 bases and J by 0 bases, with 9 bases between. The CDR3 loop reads CASNPTLNTEAFF. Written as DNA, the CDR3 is TGTGCCAGCAATCCGACACTGAACACTGAAGCTTTCTTT.

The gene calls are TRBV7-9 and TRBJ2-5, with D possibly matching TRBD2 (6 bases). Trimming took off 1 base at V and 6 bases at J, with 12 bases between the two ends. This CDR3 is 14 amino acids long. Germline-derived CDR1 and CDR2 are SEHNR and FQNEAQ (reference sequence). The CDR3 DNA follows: TGTGCCAGCAGCTTAGTTGCGGGGCTGCAGACCCAGTACTTC. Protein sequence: CASSLVAGLQTQYF.

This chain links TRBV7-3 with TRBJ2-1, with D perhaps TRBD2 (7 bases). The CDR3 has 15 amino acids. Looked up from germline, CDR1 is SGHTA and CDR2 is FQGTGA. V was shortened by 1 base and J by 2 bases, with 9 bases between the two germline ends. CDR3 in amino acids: CASSLMRGPYNEQFF. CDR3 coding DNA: TGTGCCAGCAGCTTAATGCGGGGGCCCTACAATGAGCAGTTCTTC.

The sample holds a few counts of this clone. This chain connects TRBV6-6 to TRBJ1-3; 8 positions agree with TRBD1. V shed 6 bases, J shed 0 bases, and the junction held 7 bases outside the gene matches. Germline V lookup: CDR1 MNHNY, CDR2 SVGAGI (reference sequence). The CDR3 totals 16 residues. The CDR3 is CASSLRQGNSGNTIYF. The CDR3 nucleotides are TGTGCCAGCAGCCTAAGACAGGGGAACTCTGGAAACACCATATATTTT.

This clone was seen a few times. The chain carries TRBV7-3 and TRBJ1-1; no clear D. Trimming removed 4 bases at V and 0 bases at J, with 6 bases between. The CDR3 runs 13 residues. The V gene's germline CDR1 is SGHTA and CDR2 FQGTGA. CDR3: CASSYSVNTEAFF. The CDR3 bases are TGTGCCAGCAGCTACAGTGTGAACACTGAAGCTTTCTTT. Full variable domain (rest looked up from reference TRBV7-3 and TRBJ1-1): GAGVSQTPSNKVTEKGKYVELRCDPISGHTALYWYRQSLGQGPEFLIYFQGTGAADDSGLPNDRFFAVRPEGSVSTLKIQRTERGDSAVYLCASSYSVNTEAFFGQGTRLTVV.

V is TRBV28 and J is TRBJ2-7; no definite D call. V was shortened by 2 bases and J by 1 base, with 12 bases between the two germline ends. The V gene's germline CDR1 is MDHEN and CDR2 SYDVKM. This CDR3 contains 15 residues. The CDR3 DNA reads TGTGCCAGCAGTTTACCTAATTCCGGGTCCTACGAGCAGTACTTC. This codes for CASSLPNSGSYEQYF.

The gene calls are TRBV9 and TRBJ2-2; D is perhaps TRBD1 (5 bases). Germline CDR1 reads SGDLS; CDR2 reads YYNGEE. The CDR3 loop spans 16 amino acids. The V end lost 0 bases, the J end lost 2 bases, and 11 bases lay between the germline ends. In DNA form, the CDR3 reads TGTGCCAGCAGCGTAGAACAGGTGATTAACACCGGGGAGCTGTTTTTT. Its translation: CASSVEQVINTGELFF. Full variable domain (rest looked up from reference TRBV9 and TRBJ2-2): DSGVTQTPKHLITATGQRVTLRCSPRSGDLSVYWYQQSLDQGLQFLIQYYNGEERAKGNILERFSAQQFPDLHSELNLSSLELGDSALYFCASSVEQVINTGELFFGEGSRLTVL.

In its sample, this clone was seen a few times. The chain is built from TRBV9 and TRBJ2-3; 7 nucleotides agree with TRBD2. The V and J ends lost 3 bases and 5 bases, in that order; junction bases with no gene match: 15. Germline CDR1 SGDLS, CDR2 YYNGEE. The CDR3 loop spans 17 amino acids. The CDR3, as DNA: TGTGCCAGCAGCGGGAGTTCAGCGGGACCCCCGCTAGATACGCAGTATTTT. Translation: CASSGSSAGPPLDTQYF.

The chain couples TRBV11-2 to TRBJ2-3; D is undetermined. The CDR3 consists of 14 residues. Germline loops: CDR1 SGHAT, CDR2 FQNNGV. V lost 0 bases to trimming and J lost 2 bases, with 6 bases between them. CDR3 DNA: TGTGCCAGCAGCTTAGATACAGACACAGATACGCAGTATTTT. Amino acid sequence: CASSLDTDTDTQYF.

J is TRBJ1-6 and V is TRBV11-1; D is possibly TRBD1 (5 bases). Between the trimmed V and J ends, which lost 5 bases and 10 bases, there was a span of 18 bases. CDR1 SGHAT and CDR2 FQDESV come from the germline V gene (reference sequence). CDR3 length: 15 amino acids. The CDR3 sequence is CASSRGLWVASPLHF. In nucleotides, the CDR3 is TGTGCCAGCAGCCGGGGACTTTGGGTAGCCTCACCCCTCCACTTT.

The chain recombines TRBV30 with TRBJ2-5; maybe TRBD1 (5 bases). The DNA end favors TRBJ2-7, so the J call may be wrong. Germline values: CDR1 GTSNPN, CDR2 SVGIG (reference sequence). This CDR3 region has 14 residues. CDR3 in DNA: TGTGCCTGGCGCATCCAGGGTAAGGACTACGAGCAGTACTTC. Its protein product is CAWRIQGKDYEQYF.

CDR3 sequence: CASSSRTGAGTDTQYF. The CDR3, as DNA: TGTGCCAGCAGCTCCAGGACAGGGGCTGGCACAGATACGCAGTATTTT. The chain couples TRBV7-2 to TRBJ2-3; 9 bases are a match to TRBD1. Germline values: CDR1 SGHTA, CDR2 FQGNSA. This CDR3 spans 16 amino acids. V lost 4 bases and J lost 1; bases outside the gene matches: 6.

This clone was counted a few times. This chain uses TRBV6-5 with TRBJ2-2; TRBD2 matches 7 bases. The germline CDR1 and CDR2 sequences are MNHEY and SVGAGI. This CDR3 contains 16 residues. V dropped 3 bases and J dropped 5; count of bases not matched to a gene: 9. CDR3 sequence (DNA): TGTGCCAGCAGTTATTTCCCGGGGCGGGGGACCGGGGAGCTGTTTTTT. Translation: CASSYFPGRGTGELFF.

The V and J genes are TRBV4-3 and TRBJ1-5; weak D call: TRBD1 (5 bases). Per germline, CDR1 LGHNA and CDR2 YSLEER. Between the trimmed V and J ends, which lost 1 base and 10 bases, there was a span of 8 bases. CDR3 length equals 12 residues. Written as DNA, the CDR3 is TGCGCCAGCAGCCAAGGGAGGGGTCCCCAGCATTTT. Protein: CASSQGRGPQHF.

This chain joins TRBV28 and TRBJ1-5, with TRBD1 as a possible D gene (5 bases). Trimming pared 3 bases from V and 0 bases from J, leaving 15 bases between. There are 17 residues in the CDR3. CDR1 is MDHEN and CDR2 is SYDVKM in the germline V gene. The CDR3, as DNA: TGTGCCAGCAGTTTCCCCGATGGGACTTATAGCAATCAGCCCCAGCATTTT. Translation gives CASSFPDGTYSNQPQHF. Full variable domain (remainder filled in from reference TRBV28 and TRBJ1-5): DVKVTQSSRYLVKRTGEKVFLECVQDMDHENMFWYRQDPGLGLRLIYFSYDVKMKEKGDIPEGYSVSREKKERFSLILESASTNQTSMYLCASSFPDGTYSNQPQHFGDGTRLSIL.

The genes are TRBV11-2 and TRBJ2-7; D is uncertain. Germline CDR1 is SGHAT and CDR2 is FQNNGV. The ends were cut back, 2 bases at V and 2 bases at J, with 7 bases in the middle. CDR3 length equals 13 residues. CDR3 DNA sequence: TGTGCCAGCAGCTTACTCTCCGCCTACGAGCAGTACTTC. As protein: CASSLLSAYEQYF.

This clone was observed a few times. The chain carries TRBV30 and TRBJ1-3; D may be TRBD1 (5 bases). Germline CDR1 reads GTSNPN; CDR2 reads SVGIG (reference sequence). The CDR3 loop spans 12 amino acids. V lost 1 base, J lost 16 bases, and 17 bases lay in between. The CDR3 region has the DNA TGTGCCTGGAGTGATTATAGGGGCCGTGCGTATTTT. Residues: CAWSDYRGRAYF.

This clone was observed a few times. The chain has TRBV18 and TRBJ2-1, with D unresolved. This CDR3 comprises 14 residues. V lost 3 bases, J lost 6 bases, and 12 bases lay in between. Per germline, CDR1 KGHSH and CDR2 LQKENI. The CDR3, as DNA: TGTGCCAGCTCACCGCGGAACCCTTTCAATGAGCAGTTCTTC. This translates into CASSPRNPFNEQFF.

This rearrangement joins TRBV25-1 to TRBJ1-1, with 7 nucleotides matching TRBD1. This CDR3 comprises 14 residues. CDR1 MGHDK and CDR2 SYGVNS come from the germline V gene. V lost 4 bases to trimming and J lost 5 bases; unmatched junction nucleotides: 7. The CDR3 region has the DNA TGTGCCAGCAGTGTCAGGGGGGCGCGGACTGAAGCTTTCTTT. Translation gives CASSVRGARTEAFF.

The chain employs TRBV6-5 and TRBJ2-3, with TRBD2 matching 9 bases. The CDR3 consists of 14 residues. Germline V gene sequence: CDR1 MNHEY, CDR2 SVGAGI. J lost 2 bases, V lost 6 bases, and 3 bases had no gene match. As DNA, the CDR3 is TGTGCCAGCAGACGGACTAGCGCCACAGATACGCAGTATTTT. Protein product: CASRRTSATDTQYF.

The CDR3 DNA sequence: TGCGCCAGCAGCTTGGCCGACAGGGGGAGATCGGAGACCCAGTACTTC. It is translated as CASSLADRGRSETQYF. This chain uses TRBV5-1 with TRBJ2-5, with TRBD1 identical over 9 bases. Losses at the gene ends were 0 bases for V and 5 bases for J; bases not matched to a gene: 8. The CDR3 covers 16 residues. CDR1 is SGHRS and CDR2 is YFSETQ in the germline V gene.